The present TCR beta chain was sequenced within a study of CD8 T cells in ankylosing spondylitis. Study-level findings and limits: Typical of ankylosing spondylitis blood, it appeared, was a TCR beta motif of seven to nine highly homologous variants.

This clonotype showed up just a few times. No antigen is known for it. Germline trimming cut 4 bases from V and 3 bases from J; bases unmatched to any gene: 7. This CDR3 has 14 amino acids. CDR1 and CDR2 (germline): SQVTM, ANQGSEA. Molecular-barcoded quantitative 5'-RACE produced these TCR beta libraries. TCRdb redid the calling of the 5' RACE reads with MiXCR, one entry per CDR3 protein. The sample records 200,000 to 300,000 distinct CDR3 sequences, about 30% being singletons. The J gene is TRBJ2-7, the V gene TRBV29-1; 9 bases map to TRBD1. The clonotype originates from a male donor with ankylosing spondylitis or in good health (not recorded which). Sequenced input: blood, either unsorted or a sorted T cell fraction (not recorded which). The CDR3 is CSVARGQGGYEQYF. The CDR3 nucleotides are TGCAGCGTTGCTCGGGGACAGGGAGGCTACGAGCAGTACTTC.